The T cell receptor (beta chain) under discussion was sequenced for a study of shared clonotypes between healthy human individuals. Study outcomes and limitations: Naive CD4 clonotype sharing across several donors was about 5%.

There are 14 residues in the CDR3. Germline values: CDR1 SGHRS, CDR2 YFSETQ. Trimming left V 4 bases short and J 0 bases short, with 7 bases between. The data were produced by immunoSEQ multiplex PCR, yet TCRdb's version contains in-frame clones alone and is incomplete. The sample consists of almost 750,000 clones, just under 75% of them appearing once. Comments on this clone: Its antigen remains unknown.

Healthy HIV-negative adults without recent acute infections or vaccinations served as donors. Everyone who donated was a Caucasian adult who lived in Nashville, Tennessee. Naive CD4+ cells were CD45RA-selected; the remaining cells were memory. This clonotype was obtained from a woman in her twenties or thirties in good health. The rearrangement links TRBV5-1 to TRBJ1-4; no clear D gene. Sequenced material: memory CD4+ T cells sorted from blood. As for subset: CD45RA-negative fraction. The chain's CDR3 is CASSPDSTNEKLFF. DNA of the CDR3: TGCGCCAGCAGCCCGGATTCAACTAATGAAAAACTGTTTTTT.